Shown below are 20 T cell receptor beta chains from a single sample sequenced in a study of T cell responses to AZD1222 COVID-19 vaccine. Assay used: immunoSEQ multiplex PCR; TCRdb lists only in-frame clones, some missing. This table holds 74,000 or so clones, more than 75% found once. The sample consisted of peripheral blood, taken on day 0 of AZD1222 vaccination. The receptors here all came from an adult in good health.

This clone was detected only a few times. V gene TRBV4-2 combines with J gene TRBJ1-2, with 9 bases aligning to TRBD1. This CDR3 is built from 16 residues. The germline V gene encodes CDR1 LGHNA and CDR2 YNFKEQ. The J segment lost 1 base and the V segment lost 0 bases, leaving 3 bases of the junction unmatched. The CDR3 spells CASSQDQGQGNYGYTF. The CDR3 region has the DNA TGTGCCAGCAGCCAAGATCAGGGACAGGGTAACTATGGCTACACCTTC.

This sequence joins TRBV5-1 and TRBJ1-1; the match to TRBD1 covers 10 bases. The trim removed 2 bases at V and 1 base at J, leaving 5 bases unmatched. CDR1 SGHRS and CDR2 YFSETQ come from the germline V gene. CDR3 length: 16 residues. For the CDR3, the DNA is TGCGCCAGCAGCTTCTGGACAGGGGGAGAGAACACTGAAGCTTTCTTT. Translation gives CASSFWTGGENTEAFF.

This chain links TRBV7-9 with TRBJ1-2; D is perhaps TRBD1 (5 bases). The CDR3 is made up of 13 amino acids. Germline-derived CDR1 and CDR2 are SEHNR and FQNEAQ (reference sequence). Deletions cut 3 bases from V and 8 bases from J, with 13 bases between. CDR3 sequence (DNA): TGTGCCAGCAGCTTTGTGGGGGTCTGGGGCTACACCTTC. It encodes CASSFVGVWGYTF.

V is TRBV24-1 and J is TRBJ1-5; 11 positions match TRBD1. Trimming at V came to 2 bases and at J to 3 bases, leaving 8 bases not matched to a gene. The CDR3 extends over 18 amino acids. Looked up from germline, CDR1 is KGHDR and CDR2 is SFDVKD. Here the CDR3 DNA reads TGTGCCACCAGTGATTCTAGGACAGGGGGCGCTTCCAATCAGCCCCAGCATTTT. It encodes CATSDSRTGGASNQPQHF.

The V call is TRBV7-2, the J call TRBJ2-5; maybe TRBD1 (5 bases). CDR3 size: 14 residues. V was clipped by 1 base and J by 2 bases, with 8 bases between them. The V gene's germline CDR1 is SGHTA and CDR2 FQGNSA. The CDR3 loop is CASSLGQIQETQYF. The CDR3 DNA follows: TGTGCCAGCAGCTTAGGACAGATACAAGAGACCCAGTACTTC.

This sequence joins TRBV29-1 and TRBJ1-1, with D perhaps TRBD1 (5 bases). Trimming stripped 8 bases from V and 1 base from J, with 14 bases between. The CDR3 runs 13 residues. Germline CDR1 SQVTM, CDR2 ANQGSEA. The CDR3 loop reads CSTLSGGNTEAFF. DNA for the CDR3: TGCAGCACCCTTAGTGGGGGGAACACTGAAGCTTTCTTT.

This clone was recorded once. V is TRBV6-5 and J is TRBJ2-7; 10 nucleotides align to TRBD1. Losses at the gene ends were 7 bases for V and 3 bases for J; bases not matched to a gene: 9. Germline V lookup: CDR1 MNHEY, CDR2 SVGAGI. This CDR3 has 15 amino acids. The CDR3 DNA follows: TGTGCCAGCAAAGCGCAGGACAGGGGGGTCTACGAGCAGTACTTC. It specifies CASKAQDRGVYEQYF.

This chain connects TRBV7-9 to TRBJ1-2, with 10 bases aligning to TRBD1. This CDR3 region has 16 residues. The J segment lost 4 bases and the V segment lost 6 bases, leaving 11 bases of the junction unmatched. Germline V CDR1 and CDR2: SEHNR, FQNEAQ (reference sequence). CDR3 amino acids: CASSPVAGTGAYGYTF. In nucleotides, the CDR3 is TGTGCCAGCAGTCCCGTCGCGGGGACAGGGGCCTATGGCTACACCTTC.

The rearrangement joins TRBV7-3 to TRBJ2-7, with D perhaps TRBD1 (5 bases). This CDR3 has 13 amino acids. With 4 bases removed from V and 5 bases from J, the gap between germline ends came to 12 bases. Per the germline V gene, CDR1 is SGHTA and CDR2 is FQGTGA. The CDR3 coding sequence is TGTGCCAGCAGCTCGGGCAGGGAAAACGAGCAGTACTTC. This encodes CASSSGRENEQYF.

The chain uses TRBV28 and TRBJ2-3; either TRBD1 or TRBD2 may fit D (5 bases each). V lost 3 bases and J lost 5, with 15 bases in between. The CDR3 runs to 15 residues. Looked up from germline, CDR1 is MDHEN and CDR2 is SYDVKM. The CDR3 protein is CASSFLWGTGDTQYF. CDR3 DNA sequence: TGTGCCAGCAGTTTTCTCTGGGGGACGGGAGATACGCAGTATTTT. The full variable domain, completed using reference TRBV28 and TRBJ2-3, is DVKVTQSSRYLVKRTGEKVFLECVQDMDHENMFWYRQDPGLGLRLIYFSYDVKMKEKGDIPEGYSVSREKKERFSLILESASTNQTSMYLCASSFLWGTGDTQYFGPGTRLTVL.

The chain links TRBV7-2 to TRBJ2-5; weak D call: TRBD1 (5 bases). The CDR3 extends over 15 amino acids. The germline gives CDR1 SGHTA, CDR2 FQGNSA. The V end lost 1 base, the J end lost 3 bases, and 12 bases lay between the germline ends. The CDR3: CASSLVKGVEETQYF. The CDR3, as DNA: TGTGCCAGCAGCTTAGTAAAAGGGGTCGAAGAGACCCAGTACTTC.

This rearrangement joins TRBV4-3 to TRBJ2-6; maybe TRBD1 (5 bases). Per the germline V gene, CDR1 is LGHNA and CDR2 is YSLEER. The CDR3 is 17 amino acids. Trimming cost V 7 bases and J 0 bases, with 16 bases left between them. Here the CDR3 DNA reads TGCGCCAGCAAAGAACAGGCGTATAGCTCTGGGGCCAACGTCCTGACTTTC. Translation gives CASKEQAYSSGANVLTF.

The V gene is TRBV11-3, the J gene TRBJ2-1; TRBD2 matches 11 bases. J lost 5 bases, V lost 4 bases, and 7 bases had no gene match. Germline V gene sequence: CDR1 SGHNT, CDR2 YENEEA. The length of the CDR3 is 16 residues. CDR3 region: CASSSTSGGFDNEQFF. For the CDR3, the DNA is TGTGCCAGCAGCTCCACTAGCGGGGGTTTTGACAATGAGCAGTTCTTC. The full variable domain, in which reference TRBV11-3 and TRBJ2-1 provide the parts outside the CDR3, is EAGVVQSPRYKIIEKKQPVAFWCNPISGHNTLYWYLQNLGQGPELLIRYENEEAVDDSQLPKDRFSAERLKGVDSTLKIQPAELGDSAVYLCASSSTSGGFDNEQFFGPGTRLTVL.

The chain couples TRBV7-9 to TRBJ2-1, with D tentatively TRBD1 or TRBD2 (5 bases each). Trimming stripped 1 base from V and 8 bases from J, with 12 bases between. The CDR3 covers 14 residues. Germline assignment: CDR1 SEHNR and CDR2 FQNEAQ (reference sequence). CDR3 DNA sequence: TGTGCCAGCAGCTTAGAAGGGACGGTGGATGAGCAGTTCTTC. Encoded protein: CASSLEGTVDEQFF. Drawing the rest from reference TRBV7-9 and TRBJ2-1, the complete variable domain is DTGVSQNPRHKITKRGQNVTFRCDPISEHNRLYWYRQTLGQGPEFLTYFQNEAQLEKSRLLSDRFSAERPKGSFSTLEIQRTEQGDSAMYLCASSLEGTVDEQFFGPGTRLTVL.

The V gene is TRBV3-1 (or the pseudogene TRBV3-2), the J gene TRBJ1-1; D ambiguous. The length of the CDR3 is 13 residues. Between the trimmed V and J ends, which lost 6 bases and 1 base, there was a span of 9 bases. Germline-derived CDR1 and CDR2 are LGHDT and YNNKEL (reference sequence). The CDR3 DNA reads as TGTGCCAGCAGAAAAATTAAGAACACTGAAGCTTTCTTT. Protein: CASRKIKNTEAFF.

V gene TRBV19 combines with J gene TRBJ2-2; a weak D match, TRBD1 (7 bases). Germline V CDR1 and CDR2: LNHDA, SQIVND (reference sequence). The CDR3 runs 14 residues. The ends were cut back, 7 bases at V and 7 bases at J, with 16 bases in the middle. CDR3 sequence (DNA): TGTGCCAGTATGATACAGGGGCGGGACGGGGAGCTGTTTTTT. Translated, it gives CASMIQGRDGELFF.

This clone was counted only a few times. The chain recombines TRBV11-2 with TRBJ2-7, with 9 bases identical to TRBD1. The V gene end was trimmed by 5 bases and the J gene end by 8 bases; junction bases not matched to a gene: 7. CDR1 SGHAT and CDR2 FQNNGV come from the germline V gene. The CDR3 is 13 residues long. The CDR3 is CASSRDRDTQQYF. The CDR3, as DNA: TGTGCCAGCAGCAGGGACAGGGACACCCAGCAGTACTTC. Supplemented by reference TRBV11-2 and TRBJ2-7, the full variable domain reads EAGVAQSPRYKIIEKRQSVAFWCNPISGHATLYWYQQILGQGPKLLIQFQNNGVVDDSQLPKDRFSAERLKGVDSTLKIQPAKLEDSAVYLCASSRDRDTQQYFGPGTRLTVT.

The chain combines TRBV30 with TRBJ1-1, with D possibly matching TRBD1 (5 bases). Looked up from germline, CDR1 is GTSNPN and CDR2 is SVGIG (reference sequence). The CDR3 loop spans 13 amino acids. V lost 0 bases and J lost 2, with 7 bases in between. This chain's CDR3 is CAWSVRGNTEAFF. CDR3 DNA sequence: TGTGCCTGGAGTGTAAGGGGAAACACTGAAGCTTTCTTT.

This chain connects TRBV6-4 to TRBJ2-1; no reliable D call. Trimming cost V 2 bases and J 5 bases, with 13 bases left between them. The CDR3 length is 15 residues. The germline V gene has CDR1 MRHNA and CDR2 SNTAGT. The CDR3 reads CASSDGLGGDNEQFF. DNA of the CDR3: TGTGCCAGCAGTGACGGGCTAGGTGGTGACAATGAGCAGTTCTTC.

This clone came up once. The gene calls are TRBV5-6 and TRBJ1-2; maybe TRBD1 (5 bases). This CDR3 contains 11 residues. Trimming left V 4 bases short and J 4 bases short, with 5 bases between. In germline, CDR1 is SGHDT, CDR2 YYEEEE. CDR3 loop: CASSDSYGYTF. Here the CDR3 DNA reads TGTGCCAGCAGCGACAGCTATGGCTACACCTTC.